This TCR beta chain was sequenced in a study of molecular identifiers for immune sequencing clone quantification. On the study more broadly: In replicates, the authors split RNA from 20,000 or 100,000 naive CD8 cells five ways and sequenced four. Study outcomes and limitations: A shared barcode on identical TCR molecules could lead to underestimated sizes for highly expanded clones. The share of molecules held by clones above 20 RNA copies was over 98% in effector cells and under 1% in naive cells.

TCR libraries were built in bulk with a published protocol and specific TCR primers. TCRdb reprocessed the PCR reads via MiXCR and lists one record per CDR3 protein. The table lists about 500,000 distinct CDR3 sequences, around 21% of them singletons. This clonotype showed up many times. No antigen is known for it. The CDR3 length is 17 residues. V trimming: 4 bases; J trimming: 4 bases; junction bases outside the gene matches: 13. Looked up from germline, CDR1 is SGHVS and CDR2 is FNYEAQ. The gene calls are TRBV7-6 and TRBJ2-3, with 8 positions matching TRBD2. Sequencing was performed on naive CD8+ T cells from blood, with Jurkat cell RNA spiked in. Subset meaning: FACS-sorted CD8+CD4-CCR7+CD45RA+ naive T cells. The receptor was isolated from a human donor in good health. Some libraries in this study had Jurkat cell RNA spiked in. The CDR3 is CASSSRGSGVFADTQYF. CDR3 nucleotide sequence: TGTGCCAGCAGCTCCCGGGGTAGCGGGGTCTTCGCAGATACGCAGTATTTT.